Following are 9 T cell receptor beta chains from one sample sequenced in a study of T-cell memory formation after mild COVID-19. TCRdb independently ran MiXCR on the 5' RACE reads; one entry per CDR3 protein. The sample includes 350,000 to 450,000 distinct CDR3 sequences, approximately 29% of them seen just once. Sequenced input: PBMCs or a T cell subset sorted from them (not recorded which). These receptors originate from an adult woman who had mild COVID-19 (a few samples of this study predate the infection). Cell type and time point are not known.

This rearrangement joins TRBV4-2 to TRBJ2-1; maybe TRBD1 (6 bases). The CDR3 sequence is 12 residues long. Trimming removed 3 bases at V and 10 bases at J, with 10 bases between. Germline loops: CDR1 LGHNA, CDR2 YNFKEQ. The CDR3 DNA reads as TGTGCCAGCAGCCAGTCCGGGACAGAGCAGTTCTTC. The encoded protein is CASSQSGTEQFF.

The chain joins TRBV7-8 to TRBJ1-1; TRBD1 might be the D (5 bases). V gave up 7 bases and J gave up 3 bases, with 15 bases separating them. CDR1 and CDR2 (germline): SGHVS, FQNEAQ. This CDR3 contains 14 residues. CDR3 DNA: TGTGCCAGCATCCCTGGCAGGGCGTACACTGAAGCTTTCTTT. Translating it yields CASIPGRAYTEAFF.

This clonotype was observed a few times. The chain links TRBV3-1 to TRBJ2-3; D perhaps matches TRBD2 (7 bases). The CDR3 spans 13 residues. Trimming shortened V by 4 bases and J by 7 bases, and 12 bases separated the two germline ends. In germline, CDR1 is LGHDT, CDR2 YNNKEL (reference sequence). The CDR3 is CASSRGGAHTQYF. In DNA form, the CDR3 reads TGTGCCAGCAGCCGTGGGGGGGCCCATACGCAGTATTTT.

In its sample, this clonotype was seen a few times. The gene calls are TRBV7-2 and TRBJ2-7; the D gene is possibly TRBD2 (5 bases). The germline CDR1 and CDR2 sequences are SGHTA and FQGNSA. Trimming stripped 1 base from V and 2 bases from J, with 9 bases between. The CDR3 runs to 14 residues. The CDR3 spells CASSLVIGTYEQYF. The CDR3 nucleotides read TGTGCCAGCAGCTTAGTAATCGGGACCTACGAGCAGTACTTC.

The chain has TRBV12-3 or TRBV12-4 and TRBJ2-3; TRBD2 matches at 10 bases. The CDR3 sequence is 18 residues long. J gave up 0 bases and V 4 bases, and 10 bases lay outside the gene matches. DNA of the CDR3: TGTGCCAGCAGTTGGGGGCTAGCGGGGGATACTAGCACAGATACGCAGTATTTT. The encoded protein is CASSWGLAGDTSTDTQYF.

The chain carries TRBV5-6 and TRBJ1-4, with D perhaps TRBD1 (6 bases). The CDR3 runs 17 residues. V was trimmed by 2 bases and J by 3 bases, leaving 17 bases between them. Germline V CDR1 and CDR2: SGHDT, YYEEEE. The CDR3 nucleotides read TGTGCCAGCAGCTTCAGCTGGGGGGCCTCGGCTAATGAAAAACTGTTTTTT. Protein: CASSFSWGASANEKLFF. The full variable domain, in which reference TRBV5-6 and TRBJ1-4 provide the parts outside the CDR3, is DAGVTQSPTHLIKTRGQQVTLRCSPKSGHDTVSWYQQALGQGPQFIFQYYEEEERQRGNFPDRFSGHQFPNYSSELNVNALLLGDSALYLCASSFSWGASANEKLFFGSGTQLSVL.

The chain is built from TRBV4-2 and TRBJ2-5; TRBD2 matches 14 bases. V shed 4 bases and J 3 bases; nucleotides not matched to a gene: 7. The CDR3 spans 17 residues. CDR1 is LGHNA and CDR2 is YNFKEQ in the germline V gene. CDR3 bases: TGTGCCAGCAGCCCGGGACTAGCGGGAGAATGGGAAGAGACCCAGTACTTC. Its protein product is CASSPGLAGEWEETQYF.

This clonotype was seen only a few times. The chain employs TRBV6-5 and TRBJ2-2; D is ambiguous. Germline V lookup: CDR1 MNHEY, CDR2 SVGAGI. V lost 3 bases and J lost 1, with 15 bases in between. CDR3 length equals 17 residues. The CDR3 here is CASSYRARTQNTGELFF. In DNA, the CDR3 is TGTGCCAGCAGTTATAGGGCTAGGACCCAGAACACCGGGGAGCTGTTTTTT.

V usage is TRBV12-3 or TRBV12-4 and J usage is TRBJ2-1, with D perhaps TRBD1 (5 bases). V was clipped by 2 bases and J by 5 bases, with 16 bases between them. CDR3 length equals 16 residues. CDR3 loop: CASSLLVGPLNNEQFF. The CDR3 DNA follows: TGTGCCAGCAGTTTACTAGTGGGGCCCCTGAACAATGAGCAGTTCTTC.